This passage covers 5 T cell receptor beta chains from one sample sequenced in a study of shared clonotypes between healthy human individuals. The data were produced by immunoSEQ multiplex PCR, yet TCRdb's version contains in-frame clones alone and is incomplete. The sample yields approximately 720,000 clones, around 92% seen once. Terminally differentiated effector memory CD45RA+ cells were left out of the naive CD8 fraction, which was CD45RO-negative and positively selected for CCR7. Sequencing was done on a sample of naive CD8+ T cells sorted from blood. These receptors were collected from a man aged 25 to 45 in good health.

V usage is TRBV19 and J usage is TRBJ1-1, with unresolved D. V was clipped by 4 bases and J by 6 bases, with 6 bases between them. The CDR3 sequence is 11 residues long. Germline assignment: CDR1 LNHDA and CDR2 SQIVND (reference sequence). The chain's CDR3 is CASSTGAEAFF. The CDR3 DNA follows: TGTGCCAGTAGTACCGGGGCTGAAGCTTTCTTT.

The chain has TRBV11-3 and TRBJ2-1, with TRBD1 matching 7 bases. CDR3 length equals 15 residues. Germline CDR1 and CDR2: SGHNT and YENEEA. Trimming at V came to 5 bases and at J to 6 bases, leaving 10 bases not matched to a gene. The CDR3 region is CASSSRDSGVNEQFF. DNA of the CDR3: TGTGCCAGCAGCAGCCGGGACAGTGGAGTCAATGAGCAGTTCTTC. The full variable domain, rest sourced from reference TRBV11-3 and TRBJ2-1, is EAGVVQSPRYKIIEKKQPVAFWCNPISGHNTLYWYLQNLGQGPELLIRYENEEAVDDSQLPKDRFSAERLKGVDSTLKIQPAELGDSAVYLCASSSRDSGVNEQFFGPGTRLTVL.

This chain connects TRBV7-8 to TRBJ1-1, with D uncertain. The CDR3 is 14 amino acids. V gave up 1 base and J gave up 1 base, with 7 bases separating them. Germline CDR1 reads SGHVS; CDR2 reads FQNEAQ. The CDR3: CASSLVASNTEAFF. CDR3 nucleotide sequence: TGTGCCAGCAGCTTAGTCGCATCGAACACTGAAGCTTTCTTT.

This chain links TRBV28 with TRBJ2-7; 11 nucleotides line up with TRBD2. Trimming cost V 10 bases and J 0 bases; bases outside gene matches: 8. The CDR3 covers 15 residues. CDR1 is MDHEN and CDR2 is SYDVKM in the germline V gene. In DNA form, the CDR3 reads TGTGCCACCCGCGGGACTAGCGGCAGCTCCTACGAGCAGTACTTC. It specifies CATRGTSGSSYEQYF.

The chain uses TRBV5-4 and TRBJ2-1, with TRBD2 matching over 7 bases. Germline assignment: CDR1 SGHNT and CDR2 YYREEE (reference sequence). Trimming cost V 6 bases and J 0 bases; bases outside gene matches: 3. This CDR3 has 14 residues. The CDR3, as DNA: TGTGCCAGCACTGGGGAGGGCTCCTACAATGAGCAGTTCTTC. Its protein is CASTGEGSYNEQFF. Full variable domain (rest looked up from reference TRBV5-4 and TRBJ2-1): ETGVTQSPTHLIKTRGQQVTLRCSSQSGHNTVSWYQQALGQGPQFIFQYYREEENGRGNFPPRFSGLQFPNYSSELNVNALELDDSALYLCASTGEGSYNEQFFGPGTRLTVL.